This T cell receptor beta chain was sequenced for a study of blood T cell repertoires in COVID-19. About the research overall: Whether acute or convalescent, the COVID-19 samples came from the United States, Italy and Spain. From T cells, B-cell-depleted T cells, or PBMCs came the material, which was cDNA or gDNA.

Authors' methods: Nucleated cell number was recorded as an estimate derived from reference gene primer amplification. Clones were read by immunoSEQ multiplex PCR, and TCRdb kept only the in-frame ones, dropping some. For V, J and clone size, that table is used; D and trimming come from the DNA. The repertoire has about 200,000 clones, over 75% of them found once; the top ten carry roughly 2%. The J segment lost 4 bases and the V segment lost 0 bases, leaving 5 bases of the junction unmatched. The CDR3 totals 16 residues. Germline assignment: CDR1 SGHRS and CDR2 YFSETQ. Sequenced input: peripheral blood. The chain combines TRBV5-1 with TRBJ1-5; the match to TRBD1 covers 9 bases. The receptor's source is a middle-aged man with active or convalescent COVID-19. DNA of the CDR3: TGCGCCAGCAGCTTGGGGACAGGGGCACCTAATCAGCCCCAGCATTTT. It encodes CASSLGTGAPNQPQHF.